The T cell receptor beta chain described here comes from a study of vaccination effects on CD4 cells after COVID-19. Sequencing in the ViraFEST assay came after antigen-specific CD4+ T cells had been expanded with viral peptide pools, which were used to stimulate PBMC. Isolating CD4+ T cells followed more than 9 days of culture. Vaccinated recipients, who were negative for nucleocapsid antibodies, had no history of SARS-CoV-2 infection. Cultures had half their medium replaced with IL-2 medium on days 3 and 7. The CDR3 totals 16 residues. The V end was cut by 0 bases, the J end by 5 bases, with 16 bases between. Germline CDR1 reads LGHNA; CDR2 reads YSLEER. The study's findings and limits: Late in the post-vaccination period, infection-induced and vaccine-induced clones underwent marked clonal contraction.

Here immunoSEQ multiplex PCR was the method, and the copy in TCRdb shows in-frame clones only, minus some. The table lists 26,000 or so clones, around 75% of them singletons. This clone turned up a few times. The antigen remains unidentified. The V gene is TRBV4-3, the J gene TRBJ2-5; D assignment may be TRBD1 or TRBD2 (5 bases each). This clonotype originated in a human donor who received a COVID-19 vaccine. The source was CD4+ T cells from PBMCs cultured with HCoV-NL63 spike peptides, collected before COVID-19 vaccination. The CDR3 spells CASSQERGDYLETQYF. DNA of the CDR3: TGCGCCAGCAGCCAAGAAAGGGGAGACTATCTGGAGACCCAGTACTTC.